The present entry profiles one TCR beta chain with its context. What it binds is not known. Healthy people donating bone marrow made up the donors. This entry comes from a study of cytomegalovirus exposure and HLA in healthy donors. Notes on the study in general: In an earlier analysis, in approximately 630 donors, most V segments appeared productive either ~87% or ~30% of the time.

CDR1 and CDR2 from the germline V gene are KGHSH and LQKENI. V was pared by 3 bases and J by 2 bases, with 8 bases of the junction left unmatched. The length of the CDR3 is 16 residues. PCR employed 60 Vbeta and 13 Jbeta primers. Produced via immunoSEQ multiplex PCR; TCRdb's table is partial and in-frame only. The sample includes about 170,000 clones, 79% of them seen just once. The sequence came from a woman in her fifties or sixties in good health and CMV-seronegative. The V gene is TRBV18, the J gene TRBJ2-7, with 9 positions matching TRBD1. The sample comprised PBMCs. The DNA of the CDR3 is TGTGCCAGCTCACCTGTGGCGGGACAGGGTACCTACGAGCAGTACTTC. Translating it yields CASSPVAGQGTYEQYF.